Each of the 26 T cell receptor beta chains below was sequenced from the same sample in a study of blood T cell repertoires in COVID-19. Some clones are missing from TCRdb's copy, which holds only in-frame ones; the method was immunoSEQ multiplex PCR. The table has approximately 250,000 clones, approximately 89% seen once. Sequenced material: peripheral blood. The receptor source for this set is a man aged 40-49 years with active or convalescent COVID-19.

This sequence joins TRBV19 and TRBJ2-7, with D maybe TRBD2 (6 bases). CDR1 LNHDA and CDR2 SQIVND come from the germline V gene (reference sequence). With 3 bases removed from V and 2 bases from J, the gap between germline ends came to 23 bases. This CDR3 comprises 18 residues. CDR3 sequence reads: CASSIRTRQGLGPYEQYF. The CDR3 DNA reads TGTGCCAGTAGTATCCGAACGCGTCAGGGACTGGGCCCCTACGAGCAGTACTTC. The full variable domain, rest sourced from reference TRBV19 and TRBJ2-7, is DGGITQSPKYLFRKEGQNVTLSCEQNLNHDAMYWYRQDPGQGLRLIYYSQIVNDFQKGDIAEGYSVSREKKESFPLTVTSAQKNPTAFYLCASSIRTRQGLGPYEQYFGPGTRLTVT.

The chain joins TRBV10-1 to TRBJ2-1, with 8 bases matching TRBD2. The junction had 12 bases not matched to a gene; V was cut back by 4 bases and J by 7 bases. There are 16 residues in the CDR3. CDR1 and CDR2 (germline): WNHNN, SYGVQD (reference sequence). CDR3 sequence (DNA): TGCGCCAGCAGTGTAGTATCGGGGGGGGCTTGGAATGAGCAGTTCTTC. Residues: CASSVVSGGAWNEQFF.

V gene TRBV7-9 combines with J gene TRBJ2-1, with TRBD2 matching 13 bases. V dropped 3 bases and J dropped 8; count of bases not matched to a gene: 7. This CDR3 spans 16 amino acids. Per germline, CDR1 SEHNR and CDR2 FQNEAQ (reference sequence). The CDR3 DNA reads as TGTGCCAGCAGCTTCCGAACTAGCGGGGGGGCCGATGAGCAGTTCTTC. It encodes CASSFRTSGGADEQFF.

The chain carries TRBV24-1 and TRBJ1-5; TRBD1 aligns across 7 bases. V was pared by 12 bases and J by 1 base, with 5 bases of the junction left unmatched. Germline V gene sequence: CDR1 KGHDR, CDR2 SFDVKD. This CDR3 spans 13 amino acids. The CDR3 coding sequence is TGTGCCCAACCGGGACAGAGCAATCAGCCCCAGCATTTT. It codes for CAQPGQSNQPQHF.

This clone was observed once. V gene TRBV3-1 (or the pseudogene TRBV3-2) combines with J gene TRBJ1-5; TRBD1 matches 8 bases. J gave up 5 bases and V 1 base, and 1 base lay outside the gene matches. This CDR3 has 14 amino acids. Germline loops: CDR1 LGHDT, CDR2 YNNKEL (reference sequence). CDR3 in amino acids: CASSQGRGHQPQHF. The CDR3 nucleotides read TGTGCCAGCAGCCAAGGCAGGGGGCATCAGCCCCAGCATTTT.

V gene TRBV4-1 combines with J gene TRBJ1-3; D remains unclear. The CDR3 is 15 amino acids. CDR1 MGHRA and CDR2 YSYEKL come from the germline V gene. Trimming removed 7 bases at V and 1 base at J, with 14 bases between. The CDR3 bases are TGCGCCAGCAATTATTTTATCGAGTCTGGAAACACCATATATTTT. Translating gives CASNYFIESGNTIYF.

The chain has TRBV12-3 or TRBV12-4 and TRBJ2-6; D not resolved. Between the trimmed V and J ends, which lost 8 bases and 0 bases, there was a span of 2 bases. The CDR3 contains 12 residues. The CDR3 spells CASYSGANVLTF. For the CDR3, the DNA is TGTGCCAGCTACTCTGGGGCCAACGTCCTGACTTTC.

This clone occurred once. This chain's CDR3 is CASSNRDGNQYF. For the CDR3, the DNA is TGTGCCAGCTCGAACAGGGATGGGAACCAGTACTTC. The rearrangement joins TRBV27 to TRBJ2-5; possible D gene TRBD1, 6 bases. The CDR3 consists of 12 residues. The V and J ends lost 8 bases and 10 bases respectively, with 17 bases between them. Germline loops: CDR1 MNHEY, CDR2 SMNVEV (reference sequence).

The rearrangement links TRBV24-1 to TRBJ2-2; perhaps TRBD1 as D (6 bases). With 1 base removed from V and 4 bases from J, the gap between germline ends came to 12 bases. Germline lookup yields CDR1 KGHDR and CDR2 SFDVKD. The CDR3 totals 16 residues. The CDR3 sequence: CATSDFIQGGTGELFF. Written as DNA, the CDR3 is TGTGCCACCAGTGATTTCATACAGGGTGGCACCGGGGAGCTGTTTTTT.

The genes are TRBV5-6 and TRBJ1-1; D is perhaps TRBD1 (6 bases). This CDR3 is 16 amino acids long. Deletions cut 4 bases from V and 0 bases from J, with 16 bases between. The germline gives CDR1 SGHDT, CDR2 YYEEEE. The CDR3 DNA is TGTGCCAGCAGCCAACCTTACAGGGCCCTGAACACTGAAGCTTTCTTT. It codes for CASSQPYRALNTEAFF.

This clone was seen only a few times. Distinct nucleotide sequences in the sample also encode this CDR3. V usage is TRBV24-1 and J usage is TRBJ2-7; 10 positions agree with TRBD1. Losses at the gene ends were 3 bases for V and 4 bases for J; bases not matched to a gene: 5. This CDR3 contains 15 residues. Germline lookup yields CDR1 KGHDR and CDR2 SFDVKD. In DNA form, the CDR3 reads TGTGCCACCAGTGATCCGGGACAGGGGACTTACGAGCAGTACTTC. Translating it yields CATSDPGQGTYEQYF.

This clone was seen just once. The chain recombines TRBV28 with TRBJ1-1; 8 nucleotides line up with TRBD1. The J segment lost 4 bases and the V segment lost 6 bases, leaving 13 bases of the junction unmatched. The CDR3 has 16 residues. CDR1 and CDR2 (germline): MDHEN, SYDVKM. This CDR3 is CASRRRTGTGRTEAFF. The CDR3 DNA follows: TGTGCCAGCAGACGAAGGACAGGGACGGGGCGCACTGAAGCTTTCTTT. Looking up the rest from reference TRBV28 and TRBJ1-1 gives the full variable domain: DVKVTQSSRYLVKRTGEKVFLECVQDMDHENMFWYRQDPGLGLRLIYFSYDVKMKEKGDIPEGYSVSREKKERFSLILESASTNQTSMYLCASRRRTGTGRTEAFFGQGTRLTVV.

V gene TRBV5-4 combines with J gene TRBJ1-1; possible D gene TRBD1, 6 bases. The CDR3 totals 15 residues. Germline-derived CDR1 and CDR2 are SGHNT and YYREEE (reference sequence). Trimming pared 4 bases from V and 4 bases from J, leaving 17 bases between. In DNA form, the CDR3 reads TGTGCCAGCAGCCCGGGACAACAAGGGGCCACTGAAGCTTTCTTT. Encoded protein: CASSPGQQGATEAFF.

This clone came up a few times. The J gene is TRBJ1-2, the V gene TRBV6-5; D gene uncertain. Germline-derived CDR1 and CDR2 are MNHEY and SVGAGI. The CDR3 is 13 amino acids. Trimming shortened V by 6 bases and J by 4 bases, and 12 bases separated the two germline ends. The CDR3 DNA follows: TGTGCCAGCAGGGGAGCTGCTTTCTATGGCTACACCTTC. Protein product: CASRGAAFYGYTF.

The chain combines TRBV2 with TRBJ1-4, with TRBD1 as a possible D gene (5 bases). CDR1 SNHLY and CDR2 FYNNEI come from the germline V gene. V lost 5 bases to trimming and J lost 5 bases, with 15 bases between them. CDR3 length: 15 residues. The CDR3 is CASSRGEAGNEKLFF. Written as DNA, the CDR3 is TGTGCCAGCAGTAGGGGTGAGGCGGGAAATGAAAAACTGTTTTTT.

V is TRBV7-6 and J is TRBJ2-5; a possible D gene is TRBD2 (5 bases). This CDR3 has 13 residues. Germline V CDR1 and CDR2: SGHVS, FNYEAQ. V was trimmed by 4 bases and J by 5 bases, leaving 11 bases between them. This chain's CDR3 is CASSSPGGETQYF. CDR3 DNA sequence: TGTGCCAGCAGCTCGCCAGGAGGCGAGACCCAGTACTTC.

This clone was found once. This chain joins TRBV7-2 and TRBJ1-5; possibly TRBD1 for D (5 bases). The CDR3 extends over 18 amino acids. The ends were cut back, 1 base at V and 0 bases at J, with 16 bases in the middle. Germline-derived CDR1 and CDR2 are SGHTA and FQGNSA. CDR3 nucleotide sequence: TGTGCCAGCAGCTTAGTTGGGGGGGACCCGTTTAGCAATCAGCCCCAGCATTTT. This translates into CASSLVGGDPFSNQPQHF.

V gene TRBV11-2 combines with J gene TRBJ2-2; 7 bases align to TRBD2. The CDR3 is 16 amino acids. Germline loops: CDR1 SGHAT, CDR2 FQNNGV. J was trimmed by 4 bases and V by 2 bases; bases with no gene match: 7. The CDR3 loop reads CASSLYGGGGTGELFF. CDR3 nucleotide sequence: TGTGCCAGCAGCTTATACGGTGGGGGGGGCACCGGGGAGCTGTTTTTT.

CDR3 region: CASSLAHRANSPLHF. Written as DNA, the CDR3 is TGTGCCAGCAGTTTAGCCCACAGGGCCAATTCACCCCTCCACTTT. V and J are TRBV28 and TRBJ1-6, with D perhaps matching TRBD1 (6 bases). Germline loops: CDR1 MDHEN, CDR2 SYDVKM. Trimming shortened V by 2 bases and J by 7 bases, and 12 bases separated the two germline ends. The CDR3 has 15 amino acids.

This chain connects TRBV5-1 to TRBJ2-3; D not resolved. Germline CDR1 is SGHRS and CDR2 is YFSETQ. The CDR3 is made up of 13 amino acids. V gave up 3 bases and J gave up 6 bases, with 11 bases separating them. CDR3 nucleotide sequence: TGCGCCAGCAGCTCCGACAATTCTGATACGCAGTATTTT. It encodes CASSSDNSDTQYF.

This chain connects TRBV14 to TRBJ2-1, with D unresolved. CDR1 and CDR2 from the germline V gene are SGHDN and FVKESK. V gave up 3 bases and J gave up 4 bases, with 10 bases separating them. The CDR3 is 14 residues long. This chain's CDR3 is CASSHGSCYNEQFF. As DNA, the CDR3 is TGTGCCAGCAGCCACGGGTCATGTTACAATGAGCAGTTCTTC.

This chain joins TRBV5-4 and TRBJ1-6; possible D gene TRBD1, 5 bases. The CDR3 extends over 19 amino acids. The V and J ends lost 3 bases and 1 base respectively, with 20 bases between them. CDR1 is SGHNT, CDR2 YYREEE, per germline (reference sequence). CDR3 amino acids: CASSWGGARTESYNSPLHF. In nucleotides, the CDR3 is TGTGCCAGCAGCTGGGGAGGGGCGAGAACCGAATCCTATAATTCACCCCTCCACTTT.

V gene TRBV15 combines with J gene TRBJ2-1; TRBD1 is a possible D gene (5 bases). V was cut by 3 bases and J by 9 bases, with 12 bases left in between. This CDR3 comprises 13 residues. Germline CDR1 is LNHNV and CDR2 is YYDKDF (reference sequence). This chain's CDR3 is CATSRGGHAEQFF. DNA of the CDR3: TGTGCCACCAGCAGGGGCGGACATGCTGAGCAGTTCTTC. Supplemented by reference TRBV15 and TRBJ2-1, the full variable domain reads DAMVIQNPRYQVTQFGKPVTLSCSQTLNHNVMYWYQQKSSQAPKLLFHYYDKDFNNEADTPDNFQSRRPNTSFCFLDIRSPGLGDTAMYLCATSRGGHAEQFFGPGTRLTVL.

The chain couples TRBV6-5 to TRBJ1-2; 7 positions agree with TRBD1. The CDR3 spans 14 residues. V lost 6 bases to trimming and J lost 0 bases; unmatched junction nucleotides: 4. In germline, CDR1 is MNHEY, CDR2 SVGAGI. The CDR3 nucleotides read TGTGCCAGCAGCTCCGGGACAGCTAACTATGGCTACACCTTC. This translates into CASSSGTANYGYTF.

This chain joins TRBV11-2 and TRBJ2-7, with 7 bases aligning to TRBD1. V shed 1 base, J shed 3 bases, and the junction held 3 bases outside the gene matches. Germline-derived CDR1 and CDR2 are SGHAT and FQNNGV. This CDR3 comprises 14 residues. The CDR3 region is CASSLVGTDYEQYF. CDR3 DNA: TGTGCCAGCAGCTTAGTCGGGACAGACTACGAGCAGTACTTC.

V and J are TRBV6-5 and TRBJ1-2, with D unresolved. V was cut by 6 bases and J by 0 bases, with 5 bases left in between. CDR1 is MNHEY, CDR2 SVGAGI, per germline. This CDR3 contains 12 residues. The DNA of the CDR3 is TGTGCCAGCAGGGAGGCTAACTATGGCTACACCTTC. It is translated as CASREANYGYTF.